This T cell receptor beta chain was sequenced during a study of T cell repertoires in ileal Crohn's disease. Time point meaning: neoterminal ileum biopsy at postoperative endoscopy, about 6 months after surgery. Sequencing was performed with immunoSEQ multiplex PCR; in TCRdb, only in-frame clones are kept and a portion is missing. This sample has roughly 13,000 clones, with 65% to 85% found just once. The CDR3 consists of 14 residues. Germline V lookup: CDR1 LNHNV, CDR2 YYDKDF (reference sequence). Trimming removed 1 base from V and 6 bases from J, with 10 bases in between. Sequences were obtained from ileal tissue. This sequence originates from an adult with Crohn's disease. The chain uses TRBV15 and TRBJ2-1, with D perhaps matching TRBD2 (6 bases). CDR3: CATSRAGSPNEQFF. In nucleotides, the CDR3 is TGTGCCACCAGCAGAGCCGGGAGCCCCAATGAGCAGTTCTTC.